This T cell receptor (beta chain) was sequenced during a study of blood T cells in healthy people across ages. General study points: Both higher diversity and more naive CD4+ cells marked long-lived donors when set against aged donors. There was no known CMV status for donors, so expanded clonotype changes were possibly confounded.

Comment on this clonotype: The target antigen is unknown.

Each sample yielded at least 5 micrograms of PBMC total RNA. Through a sample-barcoded 5' primer and a J-beta primer mix, a second PCR was run for roughly 7 to 12 cycles. In TCRdb, the 5' RACE reads were re-called with MiXCR into one record per CDR3 protein. The sample has approximately 800,000 distinct CDR3 sequences; less than 60% are singletons. Sequencing input: blood. This TCR came from a man older than 75 in good health.

The CDR3 DNA follows: TGTGCCAGCACCGGGGGACAGGGGAGGGCTTTCTTT. It encodes CASTGGQGRAFF. The rearrangement joins TRBV27 to TRBJ1-1; 10 bases line up with TRBD1. There are 12 residues in the CDR3. In germline, CDR1 is MNHEY, CDR2 SMNVEV (reference sequence). The V gene end was trimmed by 7 bases and the J gene end by 11 bases; junction bases not matched to a gene: 7.